The 9 T cell receptor beta chains below all came from one sample that was sequenced in a study of T cell responses to AZD1222 COVID-19 vaccine. Sequencing was performed with immunoSEQ multiplex PCR; in TCRdb, only in-frame clones are kept and a portion is missing. The sample contains more than 95,000 clones, about 87% of which appear only once. The source was peripheral blood, collected on day 0 of AZD1222 vaccination. Receptors originate from an adult in good health.

The CDR3 protein is CASARETYNEQFF. CDR3 DNA sequence: TGTGCCAGCGCCCGGGAGACTTACAATGAGCAGTTCTTC. The rearrangement uses TRBV2 and TRBJ2-1, with D possibly TRBD2 on 6 matching bases. The CDR3 spans 13 residues. CDR1 is SNHLY and CDR2 is FYNNEI in the germline V gene. Trimming took off 8 bases at V and 4 bases at J, with 12 bases between the two ends.

The chain employs TRBV18 and TRBJ1-1; weak D call: TRBD1 (5 bases). The V gene's germline CDR1 is KGHSH and CDR2 LQKENI. V was pared by 4 bases and J by 2 bases, with 11 bases between. The CDR3 runs 14 residues. CDR3 sequence: CASSRRQINTEAFF. The CDR3 DNA reads TGTGCCAGCTCACGGAGACAGATCAACACTGAAGCTTTCTTT.

V and J are TRBV4-1 and TRBJ1-6; no reliable D call. In germline, CDR1 is MGHRA, CDR2 YSYEKL. The CDR3 covers 12 residues. V was cut by 3 bases and J by 6 bases, with 3 bases left in between. The CDR3 coding sequence is TGCGCCAGCAGCCACCTTAATTCACCCCTCCACTTT. It specifies CASSHLNSPLHF.

The J gene is TRBJ2-3, the V gene TRBV19, with D possibly matching TRBD1 (7 bases). Trimming stripped 3 bases from V and 4 bases from J, with 14 bases between. Looked up from germline, CDR1 is LNHDA and CDR2 is SQIVND (reference sequence). The CDR3 has 15 amino acids. The CDR3, as DNA: TGTGCCAGTAGTATCGGGGACAGCGGGCCAGATACGCAGTATTTT. Translating gives CASSIGDSGPDTQYF. The entire variable domain, with the rest obtained from reference TRBV19 and TRBJ2-3, is as follows: DGGITQSPKYLFRKEGQNVTLSCEQNLNHDAMYWYRQDPGQGLRLIYYSQIVNDFQKGDIAEGYSVSREKKESFPLTVTSAQKNPTAFYLCASSIGDSGPDTQYFGPGTRLTVL.

J is TRBJ2-1 and V is TRBV27, with D unclear. The CDR3 spans 11 residues. Trimming removed 1 base from V and 5 bases from J, with 0 bases in between. The germline V gene encodes CDR1 MNHEY and CDR2 SMNVEV (reference sequence). The CDR3 coding sequence is TGTGCCAGCAGTTTATACAATGAGCAGTTCTTC. Amino acid sequence: CASSLYNEQFF.

The V gene is TRBV20-1, the J gene TRBJ2-6; D ambiguous. This CDR3 has 13 residues. V was trimmed by 3 bases and J by 4 bases, leaving 7 bases between them. In germline, CDR1 is DFQATT, CDR2 SNEGSKA (reference sequence). This chain's CDR3 is CSASMSGANVLTF. Here the CDR3 DNA reads TGCAGTGCTAGTATGTCCGGGGCCAACGTCCTGACTTTC.

The rearrangement joins TRBV6-2 or TRBV6-3 to TRBJ2-7; D uncertain. Deletions cut 2 bases from V and 3 bases from J, with 11 bases between. Germline CDR1 reads MNHEY; CDR2 reads SVGEGT. This CDR3 has 14 amino acids. The CDR3 DNA is TGTGCCAGCAGTTACGATGCGGCAGTCTACGAGCAGTACTTC. Translated: CASSYDAAVYEQYF.

The chain is built from TRBV7-8 and TRBJ2-7; D may be TRBD1 (5 bases). Germline assignment: CDR1 SGHVS and CDR2 FQNEAQ. CDR3 length: 12 residues. V shed 5 bases and J shed 5 bases, with 10 bases lying between them. The CDR3 reads CASSLPTDEQYF. The DNA for the CDR3 is TGTGCCAGCAGCCTTCCGACAGACGAGCAGTACTTC.

The chain combines TRBV5-3 with TRBJ2-7, with D possibly being TRBD2 (5 bases). TRBV5-3 belongs to the ORF category, with a function that is uncertain. The germline V and J ends were trimmed by 4 bases and 3 bases, with 11 bases remaining between them. This CDR3 is built from 13 residues. The CDR3 DNA follows: TGTGCCAGAAGCCGACCGGGGAGCTACGAGCAGTACTTC. This gives the protein CARSRPGSYEQYF.